The present T cell receptor beta chain was sequenced within a study of T-cell memory formation after mild COVID-19 (dated by TCRdb to the early 2020s). Background on the whole study: TCR sequence clusters from the two donors were largely donor specific. In a couple of donors, T-cell clones that expanded and contracted after mild COVID-19 were tracked by sequencing TCRalpha and TCRbeta repertoires over time. The cohort was made up of two young adult volunteers, one female and one male, who were previously healthy.

These reads were obtained on an Illumina NovaSeq 6000. Using 5'RACE with constant-segment primers, TCRalpha and TCRbeta cDNA libraries were constructed, with sample barcodes and unique molecular identifiers added in the process. Trizol reagent was used to extract RNA from every sample. Libraries were amplified in two PCR steps, with a second sample barcode and Illumina TruSeq adapters added in the second step. The libraries were sequenced on an Illumina NovaSeq using 2 x 150 bp paired-end reads. The original pipeline was this. Demultiplexing of reads and collapsing into UMI-guided consensus sequences were performed with migec v1.2.7. With mixcr v2.1.11, UMI consensuses were aligned to TRA and TRB V and J templates and assembled into clonotypes. A clonotype was counted as expanded or contracted only if both edgeR and NoisET called the change significant, with noise models trained on biological replicates. For edgeR calls, the cutoffs were a false discovery rate-adjusted p below 0.01 and a log2 fold-change threshold of 1. As an exploratory analysis of dynamics, max-normalized trajectories of the 1000 most abundant clonotypes were examined by PCA with hierarchical clustering. Separately sequenced CD4+ and CD8+ repertoires were used to assign a CD4 or CD8 phenotype to each responding clone. The raw public reads went through TCRdb reprocessing: fastp at Q25, MiXCR clone calling, in-frame beta chains kept. Entries that share a CDR3 protein sequence are merged under the most common genes and DNA. These V and J calls originate from TCRdb's pipeline instead of the authors' own analysis. The sample has around 130,000 distinct CDR3 sequences on record, about a sixth of them singletons. Approximately 5.5% of the sample is in the top ten clones.

Concerning this clonotype: Its antigen has not been determined. No much larger clonotype is one base removed from it; base qualities were not supplied.

What the study reported, not specific to this receptor: Some responding clones were detected in pre-infection memory, suggesting pre-existing cross-reactive memory T cells joined the SARS-CoV-2 response. Only a couple of mild cases were covered in the study, and larger cohorts including severe cases with pre-infection samples were considered necessary. SARS-CoV-2 specificity of the second-wave clones peaking on day 37 was not confirmed. Contracting CD4+ clones turned up mainly in the CM and EM memory subsets, whereas EMRA was where CD8+ clones were enriched. From day 15 to 85, contracting clones showed balanced CD4/CD8 phenotypes, whereas a second wave of clones that expanded from day 15 to 37 leaned towards CD4+.

PBMCs were isolated by Ficoll-Paque density gradient centrifugation. Trimming takes 6 bases from V and 6 bases from J, and the germline ends sit 11 bases apart. CDR1 and CDR2 are drawn from the germline V gene (reference sequence): SEHNR, FQNEAQ. Counted from cysteine to phenylalanine, this CDR3 has 13 amino acids. Only the CDR3 region is kept as DNA, spanning 39 bases read in frame from base 1. The clonotype comes from a man younger than 35 who had mild COVID-19 (a few samples of this study predate the infection). The sample titles of this study are shuffled in the database, so cell type and time point are left out; the donor was told from shared clones. This receptor chain uses TRBV7-9 and TRBJ2-2; the D gene remains uncertain. Sequencing was performed on PBMCs or a T cell subset sorted from them (not recorded which). The CDR3 protein is CASSNRVAGELFF. The nucleotide sequence is TGTGCCAGCAGTAATAGGGTGGCCGGGGAGCTGTTTTTT.